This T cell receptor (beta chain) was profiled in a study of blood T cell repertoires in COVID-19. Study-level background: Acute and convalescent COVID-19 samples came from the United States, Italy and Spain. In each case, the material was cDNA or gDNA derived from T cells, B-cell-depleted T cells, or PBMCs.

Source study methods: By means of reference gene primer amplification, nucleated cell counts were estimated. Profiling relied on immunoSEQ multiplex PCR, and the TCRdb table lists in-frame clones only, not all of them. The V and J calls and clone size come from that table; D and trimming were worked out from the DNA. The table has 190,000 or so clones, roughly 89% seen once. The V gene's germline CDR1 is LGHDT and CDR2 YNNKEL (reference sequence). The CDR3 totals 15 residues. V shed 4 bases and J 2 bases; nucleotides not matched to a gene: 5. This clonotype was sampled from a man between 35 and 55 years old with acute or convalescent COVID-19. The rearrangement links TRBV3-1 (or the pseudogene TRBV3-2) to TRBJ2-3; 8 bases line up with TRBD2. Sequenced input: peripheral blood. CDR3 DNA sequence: TGTGCCAGCAGCCTTCGCGGGGGGCCCACAGATACGCAGTATTTT. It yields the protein CASSLRGGPTDTQYF.